This is a list of T cell receptor beta chains from one sample in a study of T cell responses to AZD1222 COVID-19 vaccine. Data came from immunoSEQ multiplex PCR; TCRdb stores just in-frame clones and leaves some out. The repertoire consists of 95,000 to 150,000 clones, with 80% to 90% occurring once and the leading ten covering 9% to 9.5%. The sample was peripheral blood, taken on day 0 of AZD1222 vaccination. These receptors all come from an adult in good health. CDR3s include the opening cysteine and the closing phenylalanine or tryptophan. Each record gives: clone size, D gene, J gene, V gene, CDR3 DNA, CDR3 protein. The D gene is left open where the match is weak. Not every row has a clone size; where given, it reads once, few, many or a size class.

>NA|NA|TRBJ1-1|TRBV4-3
TGCGCCAGCAGCCAAGAAGTGGGCAGAAACACTGAAGCTTTCTTT
CASSQEVGRNTEAFF
>NA|TRBD2|TRBJ2-3|TRBV2
TGTGCCAGCAGTGGGGAGCGGGGGGTGACAGATACGCAGTATTTT
CASSGERGVTDTQYF
>once|TRBD1|TRBJ2-7|TRBV5-1
TGCGCCAGCAGCTTGACAGGGGGCGCGTCCTACGAGCAGTACTTC
CASSLTGGASYEQYF
>NA|TRBD2|TRBJ2-7|TRBV27
TGTGCCAGCAGTACCAGGCAGCGGGGGGCTTACGAGCAGTACTTC
CASSTRQRGAYEQYF
>once|NA|TRBJ1-6|TRBV28
TGTGCCAGCTTCCGGGGCCGGTCACCCCTCCACTTT
CASFRGRSPLHF
>NA|NA|TRBJ1-1|TRBV2
TGTGCCAGCAGTGTAACAGGGAAGATGAACACTGAAGCTTTCTTT
CASSVTGKMNTEAFF
>NA|NA|TRBJ1-4|TRBV30
TGTGCCTGGAGTTCCCGGCTGGCTGAAAAACTGTTTTTT
CAWSSRLAEKLFF
>NA|TRBD2|TRBJ2-1|TRBV6-2/TRBV6-3
TGTGCCAGCAGTTACTCTAGCGGGAGGGCCGACTACAATGAGCAGTTCTTC
CASSYSSGRADYNEQFF
>NA|NA|TRBJ1-6|TRBV4-1
TGCGCCAGCAGCCAGCTGGTGCCGGGGGATTCACCCCTCCACTTT
CASSQLVPGDSPLHF
>once|NA|TRBJ2-7|TRBV7-3
TGTGCCAGCAGCTTAATGAGCGGTGGGGGTTACTACGAGCAGTACTTC
CASSLMSGGGYYEQYF
>NA|NA|TRBJ2-7|TRBV29-1
TGCAGCGTTGTGCCGGCAAATCGGATCTACGAGCAGTACTTC
CSVVPANRIYEQYF
>NA|TRBD1|TRBJ1-6|TRBV5-4
TGTGCCAGCAGCCAGCCGGGACAGGGGGATCCACCCCTCCACTTT
CASSQPGQGDPPLHF
>NA|TRBD2|TRBJ2-7|TRBV29-1
TGCAGCGTGGGAAGACTAGCGGGGATCTACGAGCAGTACTTC
CSVGRLAGIYEQYF
>NA|NA|TRBJ1-3|TRBV7-2
TGTGCCAGCAGCTTATGGGGGGCGGGTGGAAACACCATATATTTT
CASSLWGAGGNTIYF
>NA|TRBD1|TRBJ2-7|TRBV7-2
TGTGCCAGCAGCTTAGGACAGGGTGAGTGGTACGAGCAGTACTTC
CASSLGQGEWYEQYF
>NA|TRBD1|TRBJ1-1|TRBV6-1
TGTGCCAGCAGTGAACGGGACAGGGGAAGATATACTGAAGCTTTCTTT
CASSERDRGRYTEAFF
>once|TRBD1|TRBJ1-4|TRBV28
TGTGCCAGCACGGACAGGCAGTTAAAACTGTTTTTT
CASTDRQLKLFF
>NA|NA|TRBJ1-4|TRBV7-2
TGTGCCAGCAGCTTAGGACGGGGTAATGAAAAACTGTTTTTT
CASSLGRGNEKLFF
>NA|TRBD1|TRBJ2-7|TRBV19
TGTGCCAGTAGTATAGGACCCGGGACAGATCTCTACGAGCAGTACTTC
CASSIGPGTDLYEQYF
>NA|NA|TRBJ1-5|TRBV6-1
TGTGCCAGCAGTGAAGTCCTTGGTCAGCCCCAGCATTTT
CASSEVLGQPQHF
>NA|NA|TRBJ2-1|TRBV2
TGTGCCAGCAGTGAACCCCTGGGGGGCGCAAGGAATGAGCAGTTCTTC
CASSEPLGGARNEQFF
>once|NA|TRBJ2-1|TRBV4-1
TGCGCCAGCAGCCAAGTGAGCGCGTTTGAGCAGTTCTTC
CASSQVSAFEQFF
>NA|TRBD1|TRBJ2-7|TRBV11-2
TGTGCCAGCAGCTTAGATACTGGCAGGGGGCACGAGCAGTACTTC
CASSLDTGRGHEQYF
>NA|TRBD1|TRBJ2-3|TRBV7-6
TGTGCCAGCAGCTTAGGGACAGGGGGTTATGCAGATACGCAGTATTTT
CASSLGTGGYADTQYF
>NA|NA|TRBJ2-3|TRBV19
TGTGCCAGTAGTAAAGGGGAGTTCGCGACAGATACGCAGTATTTT
CASSKGEFATDTQYF
>NA|TRBD1|TRBJ1-4|TRBV2
TGTGCCAGCACCGGACTGGGCCGGACAGGGGCTGAAAAACTGTTTTTT
CASTGLGRTGAEKLFF
>once|NA|TRBJ2-7|TRBV7-6
TGTGCCAGCGGCCCAGACAGGCAGGTCTACGAGCAGTACTTC
CASGPDRQVYEQYF
>NA|TRBD1|TRBJ1-2|TRBV6-5
TGTGCCAGCAGAACTCCGACAGGGTCTAACTATGGCTACACCTTC
CASRTPTGSNYGYTF
>once|TRBD1|TRBJ2-3|TRBV11-3
TGTGCCAGCAGCTCCCGGGACAGGGGGAGTACGCAGTATTTT
CASSSRDRGSTQYF
>NA|TRBD1|TRBJ1-4|TRBV6-1
TGTGCCAGCACTGAATTGCCGGGACAGGAGCATGAAAAACTGTTTTTT
CASTELPGQEHEKLFF
>NA|NA|TRBJ2-1|TRBV11-3
TGTGCCAGCAGCTTAGATCTCTACAATGAGCAGTTCTTC
CASSLDLYNEQFF
>NA|TRBD1|TRBJ1-5|TRBV6-5
TGTGCCAGCAGTTTAAAACAGGGGTTCGGCAATCAGCCCCAGCATTTT
CASSLKQGFGNQPQHF
>NA|NA|TRBJ2-1|TRBV5-4
TGTGCCAGCAGCTCGCCGCTAAGGGCCCACAATGAGCAGTTCTTC
CASSSPLRAHNEQFF
>NA|NA|TRBJ1-3|TRBV5-1
TGCGCCAGCAGCGTTGGGACTGCCTCTGGAAACACCATATATTTT
CASSVGTASGNTIYF
>NA|NA|TRBJ1-4|TRBV5-4
TGTGCCAGCAGCTTGACAGGCAGGGCTAGTGAAAAACTGTTTTTT
CASSLTGRASEKLFF
>NA|NA|TRBJ2-1|TRBV20-1
TGCAGTGCTATAGCCAATGAGCAGTTCTTC
CSAIANEQFF
>NA|TRBD1|TRBJ1-2|TRBV7-2
TGTGCCAGCAGTAGACAGGGGGATGATGGCTACACCTTC
CASSRQGDDGYTF
>NA|NA|TRBJ1-6|TRBV30
TGTGCCTGGAGCGAAGGTCGGGGGGCTAATTCACCCCTCCACTTT
CAWSEGRGANSPLHF
>NA|NA|TRBJ1-6|TRBV2
TGTGCCAGCAGTGAAAGGGGAGGGGATAATTCACCCCTCCACTTT
CASSERGGDNSPLHF
>NA|NA|TRBJ1-5|TRBV2
TGTGCCAGCAGAGGGGACGGGAGTCTTGGCAATCAGCCCCAGCATTTT
CASRGDGSLGNQPQHF
>NA|TRBD1|TRBJ1-1|TRBV28
TGTGCCAGCAGACACAGGGGTTCTGTTGCTGAAGCTTTCTTT
CASRHRGSVAEAFF
>NA|NA|TRBJ1-1|TRBV11-3
TGTGCCAGCAGCTTAGAGGGCGGGGGAGCGGCTGAAGCTTTCTTT
CASSLEGGGAAEAFF